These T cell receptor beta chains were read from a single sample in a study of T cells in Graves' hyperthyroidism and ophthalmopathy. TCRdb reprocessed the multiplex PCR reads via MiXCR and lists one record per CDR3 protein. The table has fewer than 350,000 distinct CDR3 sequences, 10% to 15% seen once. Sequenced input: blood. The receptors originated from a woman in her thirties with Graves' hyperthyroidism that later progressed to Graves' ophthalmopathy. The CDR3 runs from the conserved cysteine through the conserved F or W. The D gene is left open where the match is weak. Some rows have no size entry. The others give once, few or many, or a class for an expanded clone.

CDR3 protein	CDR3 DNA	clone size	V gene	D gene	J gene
CAWSVGHEQYF	TGTGCCTGGAGTGTAGGGCACGAGCAGTACTTC	many	TRBV30	.	TRBJ2-7
CSACRDSDNEQFF	TGCAGTGCCTGCAGGGACTCCGACAATGAGCAGTTCTTC	many	TRBV20-1	.	TRBJ2-1
CASSLAPSGMRNEQFF	TGTGCTAGCAGCTTAGCGCCTAGCGGGATGCGCAATGAGCAGTTCTTC	many	TRBV7-7	TRBD2	TRBJ2-1
CASHGQFYGYTF	TGTGCCAGCCATGGGCAGTTCTATGGCTACACCTTC	many	TRBV19	.	TRBJ1-2
CASSFYRYEQFF	TGTGCCAGCAGCTTTTATCGGTATGAGCAGTTCTTC	many	TRBV13	.	TRBJ2-1
CASSYTPPGQGYSNQPQHF	TGTGCCAGCAGTTACACGCCACCGGGACAGGGATATAGCAATCAGCCCCAGCATTTT	many	TRBV28	TRBD1	TRBJ1-5
CASSFRDRTQGKLFF	TGTGCCAGCAGCTTCCGGGACCGAACTCAGGGAAAACTGTTTTTT	few	TRBV13	.	TRBJ1-4
CASATGFGNTEAFF	TGTGCCAGCGCTACAGGGTTCGGGAACACTGAAGCTTTCTTT	many	TRBV28	.	TRBJ1-1
CSARDPARFYNEQFF	TGCAGTGCTAGAGATCCGGCACGGTTCTACAATGAGCAGTTCTTC	many	TRBV20-1	.	TRBJ2-1
CASSFFGFIQETQYF	TGCGCCAGCAGCTTTTTCGGGTTCATTCAAGAGACCCAGTACTTC	many	TRBV5-1	.	TRBJ2-5
CASSRGGFSKNIQYF	TGTGCCAGCAGCCGGGGGGGCTTTTCCAAAAACATTCAGTACTTC	many	TRBV3-1	.	TRBJ2-4
CASSYSMEEQYF	TGTGCCAGCAGTTACTCGATGGAGGAGCAGTACTTC	.	TRBV6-2/TRBV6-3	.	TRBJ2-7
CASSPWSLSVETQYF	TGTGCCAGCAGTCCGTGGAGTCTCTCGGTAGAGACCCAGTACTTC	many	TRBV27	.	TRBJ2-5
CASSGGTSGQETQYF	TGTGCCAGCAGTGGGGGGACTAGCGGCCAAGAGACCCAGTACTTC	few	TRBV28	TRBD2	TRBJ2-5
CASSQSDRGGSPLHF	TGTGCCAGCAGCCAATCAGACAGGGGGGGCTCACCCCTCCACTTT	few	TRBV3-1	TRBD1	TRBJ1-6
CASSLGGRGVNTIYF	TGTGCCAGCAGCTTAGGCGGCAGGGGGGTAAACACCATATATTTT	.	TRBV7-8	TRBD1	TRBJ1-3
CAISGLAYGDEQFF	TGTGCCATCAGTGGGCTTGCGTACGGCGATGAGCAGTTCTTC	many	TRBV10-3	.	TRBJ2-1
CAWSVLRVVDEQYF	TGTGCCTGGAGTGTACTCAGGGTCGTAGACGAGCAGTACTTC	many	TRBV30	.	TRBJ2-7
CASWNRGDLTDTQYF	TGTGCCAGCTGGAACAGGGGGGATCTCACAGATACGCAGTATTTT	.	TRBV6-1	TRBD1	TRBJ2-3
CASSWGASIYNEQFF	TGTGCCAGCAGTTGGGGGGCCAGCATATACAATGAGCAGTTCTTC	many	TRBV27	.	TRBJ2-1
CASGRTSGTYEQYF	TGTGCCAGCGGGCGGACTAGCGGAACCTACGAGCAGTACTTC	many	TRBV28	TRBD2	TRBJ2-7
CASSYLSTGELFF	TGTGCCAGCAGTTACTTGAGCACCGGGGAGCTGTTTTTT	.	TRBV6-5	.	TRBJ2-2
CSVGEGPYEQYF	TGCAGCGTTGGGGAGGGACCTTACGAGCAGTACTTC	.	TRBV29-1	TRBD2	TRBJ2-7
CASSYLGGGYGYTF	TGTGCCAGCAGTTACTTGGGGGGGGGCTATGGCTACACCTTC	few	TRBV6-2/TRBV6-3	.	TRBJ1-2
CASSLRGASSYEQYF	TGTGCCAGCAGCCTCCGGGGGGCGAGCTCCTACGAGCAGTACTTC	.	TRBV4-2	.	TRBJ2-7
CASSFPHYRVTGELFF	TGTGCCAGCAGTTTCCCCCACTATCGAGTTACCGGGGAGCTGTTTTTT	.	TRBV28	.	TRBJ2-2
CAWSVSGADTQYF	TGTGCCTGGAGTGTGTCAGGGGCGGATACGCAGTATTTT	.	TRBV30	.	TRBJ2-3